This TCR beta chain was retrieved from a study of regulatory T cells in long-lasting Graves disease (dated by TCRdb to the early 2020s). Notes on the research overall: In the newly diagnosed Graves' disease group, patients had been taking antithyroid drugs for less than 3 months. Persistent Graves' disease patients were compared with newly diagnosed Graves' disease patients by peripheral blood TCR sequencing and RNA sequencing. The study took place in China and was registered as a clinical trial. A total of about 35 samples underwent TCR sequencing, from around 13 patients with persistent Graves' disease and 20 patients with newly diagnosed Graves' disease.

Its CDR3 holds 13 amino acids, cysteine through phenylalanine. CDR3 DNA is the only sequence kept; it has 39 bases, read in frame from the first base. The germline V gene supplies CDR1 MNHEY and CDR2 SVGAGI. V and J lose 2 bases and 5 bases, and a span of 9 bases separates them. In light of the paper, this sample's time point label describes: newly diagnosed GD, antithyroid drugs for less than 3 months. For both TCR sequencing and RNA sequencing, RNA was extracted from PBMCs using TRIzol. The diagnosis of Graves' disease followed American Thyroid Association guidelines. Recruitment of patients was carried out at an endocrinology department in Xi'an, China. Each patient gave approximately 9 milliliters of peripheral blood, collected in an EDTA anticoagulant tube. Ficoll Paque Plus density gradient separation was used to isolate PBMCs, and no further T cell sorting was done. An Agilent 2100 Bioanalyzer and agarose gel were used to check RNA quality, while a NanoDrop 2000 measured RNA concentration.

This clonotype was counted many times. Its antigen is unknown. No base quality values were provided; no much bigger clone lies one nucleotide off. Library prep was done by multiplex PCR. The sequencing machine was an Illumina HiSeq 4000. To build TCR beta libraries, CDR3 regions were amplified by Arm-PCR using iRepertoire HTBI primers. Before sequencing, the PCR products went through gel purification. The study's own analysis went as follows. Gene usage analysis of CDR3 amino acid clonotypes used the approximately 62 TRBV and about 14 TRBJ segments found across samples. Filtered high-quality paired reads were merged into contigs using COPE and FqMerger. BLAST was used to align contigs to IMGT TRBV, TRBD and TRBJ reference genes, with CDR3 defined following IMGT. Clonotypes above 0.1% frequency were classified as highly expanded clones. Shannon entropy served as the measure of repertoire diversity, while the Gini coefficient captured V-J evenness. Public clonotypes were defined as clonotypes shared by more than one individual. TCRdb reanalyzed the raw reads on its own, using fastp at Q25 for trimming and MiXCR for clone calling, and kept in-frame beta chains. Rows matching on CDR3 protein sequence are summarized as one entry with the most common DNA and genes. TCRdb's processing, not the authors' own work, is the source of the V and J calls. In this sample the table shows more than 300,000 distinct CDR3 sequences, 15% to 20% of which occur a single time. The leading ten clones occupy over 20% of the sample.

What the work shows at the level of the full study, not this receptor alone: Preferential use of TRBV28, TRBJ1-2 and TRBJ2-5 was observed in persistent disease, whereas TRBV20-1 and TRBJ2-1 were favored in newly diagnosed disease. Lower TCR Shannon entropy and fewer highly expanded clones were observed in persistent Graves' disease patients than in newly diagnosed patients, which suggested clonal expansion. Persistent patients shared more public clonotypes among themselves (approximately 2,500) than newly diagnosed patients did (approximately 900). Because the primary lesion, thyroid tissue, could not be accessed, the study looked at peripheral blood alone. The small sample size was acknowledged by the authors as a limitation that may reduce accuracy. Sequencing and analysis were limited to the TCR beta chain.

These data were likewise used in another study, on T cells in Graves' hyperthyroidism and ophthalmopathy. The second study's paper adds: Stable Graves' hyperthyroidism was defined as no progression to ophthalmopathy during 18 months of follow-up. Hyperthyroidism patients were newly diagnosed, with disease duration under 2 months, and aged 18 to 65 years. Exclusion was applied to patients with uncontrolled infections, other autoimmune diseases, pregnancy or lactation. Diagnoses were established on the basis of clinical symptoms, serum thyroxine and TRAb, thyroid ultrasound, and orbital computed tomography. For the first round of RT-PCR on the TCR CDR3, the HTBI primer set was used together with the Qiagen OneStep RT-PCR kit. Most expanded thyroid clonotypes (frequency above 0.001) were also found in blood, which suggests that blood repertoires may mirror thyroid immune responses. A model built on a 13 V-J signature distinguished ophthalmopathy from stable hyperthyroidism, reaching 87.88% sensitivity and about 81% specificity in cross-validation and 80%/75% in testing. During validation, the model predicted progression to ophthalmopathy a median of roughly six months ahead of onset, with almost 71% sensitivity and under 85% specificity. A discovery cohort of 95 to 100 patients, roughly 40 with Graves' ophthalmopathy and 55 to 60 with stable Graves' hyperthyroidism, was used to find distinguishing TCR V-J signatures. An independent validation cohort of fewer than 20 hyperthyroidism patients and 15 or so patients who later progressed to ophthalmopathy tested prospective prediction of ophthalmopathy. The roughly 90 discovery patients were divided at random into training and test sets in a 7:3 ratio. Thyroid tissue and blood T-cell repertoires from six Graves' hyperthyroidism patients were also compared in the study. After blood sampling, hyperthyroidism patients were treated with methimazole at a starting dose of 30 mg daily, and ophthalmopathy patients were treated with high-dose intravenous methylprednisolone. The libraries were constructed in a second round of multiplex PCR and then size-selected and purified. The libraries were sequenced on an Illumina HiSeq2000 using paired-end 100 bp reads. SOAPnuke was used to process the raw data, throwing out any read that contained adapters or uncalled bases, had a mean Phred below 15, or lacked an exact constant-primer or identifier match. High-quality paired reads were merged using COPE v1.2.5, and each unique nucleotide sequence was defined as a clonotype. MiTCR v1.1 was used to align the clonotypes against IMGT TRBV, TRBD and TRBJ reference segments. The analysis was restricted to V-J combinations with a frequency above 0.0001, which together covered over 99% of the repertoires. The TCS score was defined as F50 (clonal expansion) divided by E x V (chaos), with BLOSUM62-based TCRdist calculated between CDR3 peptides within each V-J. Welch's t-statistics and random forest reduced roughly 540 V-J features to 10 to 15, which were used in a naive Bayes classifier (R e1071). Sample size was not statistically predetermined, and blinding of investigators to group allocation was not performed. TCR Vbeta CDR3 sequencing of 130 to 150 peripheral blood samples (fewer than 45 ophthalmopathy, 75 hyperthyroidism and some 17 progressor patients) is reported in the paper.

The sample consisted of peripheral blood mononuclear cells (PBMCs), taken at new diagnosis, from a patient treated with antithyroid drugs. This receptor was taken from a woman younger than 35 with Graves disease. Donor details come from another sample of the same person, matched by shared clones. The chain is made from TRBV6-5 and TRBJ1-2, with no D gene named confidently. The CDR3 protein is CASSYDKNYGYTF. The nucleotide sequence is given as TGTGCCAGCAGTTACGACAAGAATTATGGCTACACCTTC.